Listed below are T cell receptor beta chains from one sample, sequenced in a study of CD8+ T cells in alopecia areata. Assay: immunoSEQ multiplex PCR; the TCRdb copy retains only in-frame clones and omits some. The table shows about 140,000 clones, with about 85% occurring only once. The specimen was CD8+ T cells sorted from blood, collected at week 4, from a patient treated with tofacitinib. The receptors here all came from a human donor with alopecia areata. Each CDR3 is given with its conserved first and last residue. The order of the fields is J gene, D gene, V gene, clone size, CDR3 DNA, CDR3 protein. A D gene is named only where the DNA matches it firmly. The size entry is marked missing in some rows and otherwise reads once, few, many or a size class.

j_call: TRBJ2-3
d_call: -
v_call: TRBV5-4
clone_size: -
cdr3_nt: TGTGCCAGCAGCCAATACGGGGACACGCAGTATTTT
cdr3_aa: CASSQYGDTQYF

j_call: TRBJ2-2
d_call: -
v_call: TRBV2
clone_size: -
cdr3_nt: TGTGCCAGCAGTGAATACTCGAACACCGGGGAGCTGTTTTTT
cdr3_aa: CASSEYSNTGELFF

j_call: TRBJ2-3
d_call: TRBD2
v_call: TRBV10-2
clone_size: -
cdr3_nt: TGCGCCAGCAGTGACCAGCGGGGGGGCGCAGATACGCAGTATTTT
cdr3_aa: CASSDQRGGADTQYF

j_call: TRBJ2-1
d_call: -
v_call: TRBV28
clone_size: few
cdr3_nt: TGTGCCAGCAGTTTATCCCCCGGCACAAATGAGCAGTTCTTC
cdr3_aa: CASSLSPGTNEQFF

j_call: TRBJ2-7
d_call: -
v_call: TRBV6-1
clone_size: -
cdr3_nt: TGTGCCAGCCAGCATATCCATTGGAGCTCCTACGAGCAGTACTTC
cdr3_aa: CASQHIHWSSYEQYF

j_call: TRBJ2-7
d_call: TRBD2
v_call: TRBV9
clone_size: -
cdr3_nt: TGTGCCAGCAGCGTTGGCGGGGGAACGTACGAGCAGTACTTC
cdr3_aa: CASSVGGGTYEQYF

j_call: TRBJ1-5
d_call: -
v_call: TRBV6-5
clone_size: -
cdr3_nt: TGTGCCAGCAGTTACTCGATCAGTCAGCCCCAGCATTTT
cdr3_aa: CASSYSISQPQHF

j_call: TRBJ2-4
d_call: TRBD1
v_call: TRBV7-2
clone_size: -
cdr3_nt: TGTGCCAGCAGCCTTGGACAGGGGAGAAGGCTAGCCAAAAACATTCAGTACTTC
cdr3_aa: CASSLGQGRRLAKNIQYF

j_call: TRBJ2-7
d_call: TRBD1
v_call: TRBV20-1
clone_size: -
cdr3_nt: TGCAGTGTGCCGGACAGGGACGAGCAGTACTTC
cdr3_aa: CSVPDRDEQYF

j_call: TRBJ2-7
d_call: -
v_call: TRBV6-5
clone_size: -
cdr3_nt: TGTGCCAGCAGTTTCGGACGGCCCGAGCAGTACTTC
cdr3_aa: CASSFGRPEQYF

j_call: TRBJ1-2
d_call: -
v_call: TRBV19
clone_size: once
cdr3_nt: TGTGCCAGTTGGGACCAGACATATAACTATGGCTACACCTTC
cdr3_aa: CASWDQTYNYGYTF

j_call: TRBJ2-5
d_call: -
v_call: TRBV2
clone_size: -
cdr3_nt: TGTGCCAGCAGTGCCCCAGGGGGGACTAAGGAGACCCAGTACTTC
cdr3_aa: CASSAPGGTKETQYF

j_call: TRBJ2-7
d_call: -
v_call: TRBV4-1
clone_size: -
cdr3_nt: TGCGCCAGCAGCCAAACCGCAGGGGCCAACTACGAGCAGTACTTC
cdr3_aa: CASSQTAGANYEQYF

j_call: TRBJ2-1
d_call: TRBD1
v_call: TRBV2
clone_size: few
cdr3_nt: TGTGCCAGCCTTACAGGGGCCGATGAGCAGTTCTTC
cdr3_aa: CASLTGADEQFF

j_call: TRBJ1-1
d_call: TRBD1
v_call: TRBV15
clone_size: once
cdr3_nt: TGTGCCACCAGCAGAGGAACGGGACAGGGGAACACTGAAGCTTTCTTT
cdr3_aa: CATSRGTGQGNTEAFF

j_call: TRBJ2-3
d_call: -
v_call: TRBV19
clone_size: -
cdr3_nt: TGTGCCAGTAAGAGTGGCGGGGCAGATACGCAGTATTTT
cdr3_aa: CASKSGGADTQYF

j_call: TRBJ2-5
d_call: TRBD2
v_call: TRBV7-3
clone_size: few
cdr3_nt: TGTGCCAGCAGCTTAATGGGAGCGGGAGAATTGGAGACCCAGTACTTC
cdr3_aa: CASSLMGAGELETQYF

j_call: TRBJ1-1
d_call: -
v_call: TRBV23-1
clone_size: -
cdr3_nt: TGCGCCAGCAGTCAATCCATCAGGGACAACACTGAAGCTTTCTTT
cdr3_aa: CASSQSIRDNTEAFF

j_call: TRBJ1-4
d_call: -
v_call: TRBV9
clone_size: -
cdr3_nt: TGTGCCAGCAGTCCTTCGGGGGGCACTAATGAAAAACTGTTTTTT
cdr3_aa: CASSPSGGTNEKLFF

j_call: TRBJ2-2
d_call: -
v_call: TRBV29-1
clone_size: -
cdr3_nt: TGCAGCGTTGAAGTAGAACAGGAGAACACCGGGGAGCTGTTTTTT
cdr3_aa: CSVEVEQENTGELFF

j_call: TRBJ1-2
d_call: -
v_call: TRBV1
clone_size: -
cdr3_nt: TGCACCAGCAGGACCGTCCTCCGAGGCTACACCTTC
cdr3_aa: CTSRTVLRGYTF

j_call: TRBJ2-2
d_call: -
v_call: TRBV27
clone_size: once
cdr3_nt: TGTGCCAGCAGTAAAATTTCCGGGGAGCTGTTTTTT
cdr3_aa: CASSKISGELFF

j_call: TRBJ2-7
d_call: -
v_call: TRBV29-1
clone_size: -
cdr3_nt: TGCAGCGCATCAGGACAGACGAACTCCTACGAGCAGTACTTC
cdr3_aa: CSASGQTNSYEQYF

j_call: TRBJ2-3
d_call: -
v_call: TRBV30
clone_size: -
cdr3_nt: TGTGCCTGGAGTGTAACCCACAGGAGCACAGATACGCAGTATTTT
cdr3_aa: CAWSVTHRSTDTQYF

j_call: TRBJ2-7
d_call: -
v_call: TRBV28
clone_size: -
cdr3_nt: TGTGCCAGTAAAGAGGGCTACGAGCAGTACTTC
cdr3_aa: CASKEGYEQYF

j_call: TRBJ2-3
d_call: -
v_call: TRBV5-1
clone_size: -
cdr3_nt: TGCGCCAGCAGCTTGAGGGGACTCCCACTTCGCACAGATACGCAGTATTTT
cdr3_aa: CASSLRGLPLRTDTQYF

j_call: TRBJ2-2
d_call: -
v_call: TRBV30
clone_size: -
cdr3_nt: TGTGGGTTGAACACCGGGGAGCTGTTTTTT
cdr3_aa: CGLNTGELFF

j_call: TRBJ2-3
d_call: -
v_call: TRBV27
clone_size: -
cdr3_nt: TGTGCCAGCAGCGCCCGGGGCCGCACAGATACGCAGTATTTT
cdr3_aa: CASSARGRTDTQYF

j_call: TRBJ2-7
d_call: -
v_call: TRBV5-1
clone_size: -
cdr3_nt: TGCGCCAGCAGCTTGGAAGGGTTCTCCTACGAGCAGTACTTC
cdr3_aa: CASSLEGFSYEQYF

j_call: TRBJ1-4
d_call: -
v_call: TRBV7-8
clone_size: -
cdr3_nt: TGTGCCAGCAGCCCTCAGGGTTCTAATGAAAAACTGTTTTTT
cdr3_aa: CASSPQGSNEKLFF

j_call: TRBJ2-1
d_call: TRBD1
v_call: TRBV29-1
clone_size: -
cdr3_nt: TGCAGCGTTGAAGATTTAACAGGGGGCTCCTACAATGAGCAGTTCTTC
cdr3_aa: CSVEDLTGGSYNEQFF

j_call: TRBJ2-1
d_call: TRBD2
v_call: TRBV2
clone_size: -
cdr3_nt: TGTGCCAGCAGTACCACTAGCGGAAGAATGACCCTCTCCTACAATGAGCAGTTCTTC
cdr3_aa: CASSTTSGRMTLSYNEQFF

j_call: TRBJ2-7
d_call: -
v_call: TRBV27
clone_size: -
cdr3_nt: TGTGCCAGCAGTCCCCTCCCGGGGAGCTCCTACGAGCAGTACTTC
cdr3_aa: CASSPLPGSSYEQYF

j_call: TRBJ2-5
d_call: -
v_call: TRBV30
clone_size: -
cdr3_nt: TGTGCCTGGAGTATAGGCCTCGGACGAACAACCCAAGAGACCCAGTACTTC
cdr3_aa: CAWSIGLGRTTQETQYF

j_call: TRBJ2-7
d_call: TRBD1
v_call: TRBV4-1
clone_size: -
cdr3_nt: TGCGCCAGCAGCCAGGGACAGAACTACGAGCAGTACTTC
cdr3_aa: CASSQGQNYEQYF

j_call: TRBJ2-6
d_call: -
v_call: TRBV5-1
clone_size: -
cdr3_nt: TGCGCCAGCAGCTGGATGTCCCAGCTTGTCGGGGCCAACGTCCTGACTTTC
cdr3_aa: CASSWMSQLVGANVLTF

j_call: TRBJ1-1
d_call: -
v_call: TRBV19
clone_size: -
cdr3_nt: TGTGCCAGTAGTATGTTGAGTCAGATGAACACTGAAGCTTTCTTT
cdr3_aa: CASSMLSQMNTEAFF

j_call: TRBJ2-5
d_call: TRBD1
v_call: TRBV9
clone_size: -
cdr3_nt: TGTGCCAGCAGCTCCGAAGGGACAGTCCTCGGGGAGACCCAGTACTTC
cdr3_aa: CASSSEGTVLGETQYF

j_call: TRBJ2-2
d_call: -
v_call: TRBV29-1
clone_size: -
cdr3_nt: TGCAGCGTTGGGGGGACGAACACCGGGGAGCTGTTTTTT
cdr3_aa: CSVGGTNTGELFF

j_call: TRBJ2-1
d_call: TRBD1
v_call: TRBV4-1
clone_size: -
cdr3_nt: TGCGCCAGCAGCCAAGGGGACAGCAATGAGCAGTTCTTC
cdr3_aa: CASSQGDSNEQFF

j_call: TRBJ2-5
d_call: -
v_call: TRBV27
clone_size: -
cdr3_nt: TGTGCCAGCAGTTTTATAGGAGAGACCCAGTACTTC
cdr3_aa: CASSFIGETQYF

j_call: TRBJ2-3
d_call: -
v_call: TRBV10-3
clone_size: -
cdr3_nt: TGTGCCATCAGTGATGTGGGAACAGATACGCAGTATTTT
cdr3_aa: CAISDVGTDTQYF

j_call: TRBJ2-7
d_call: -
v_call: TRBV29-1
clone_size: few
cdr3_nt: TGCAGCGCGGTACCGGACTCGCGGATCGACGAGCAGTACTTC
cdr3_aa: CSAVPDSRIDEQYF

j_call: TRBJ1-1
d_call: -
v_call: TRBV30
clone_size: -
cdr3_nt: TGTGCCTGGAGTGTGACAGTTGGCACTGAAGCTTTCTTT
cdr3_aa: CAWSVTVGTEAFF

j_call: TRBJ2-7
d_call: -
v_call: TRBV27
clone_size: -
cdr3_nt: TGTGCCAGCAGTTTATCTATCCGAGGACCCTACGAGCAGTACTTC
cdr3_aa: CASSLSIRGPYEQYF

j_call: TRBJ1-1
d_call: TRBD1
v_call: TRBV13
clone_size: once
cdr3_nt: TGTGCCAGCAGCGCACGGACAGGGGACACTGAAGCTTTCTTT
cdr3_aa: CASSARTGDTEAFF

j_call: TRBJ2-3
d_call: TRBD2
v_call: TRBV7-9
clone_size: few
cdr3_nt: TGTGCCAGCTTAGGTACTAGCGGAACGCAGTATTTT
cdr3_aa: CASLGTSGTQYF

j_call: TRBJ2-3
d_call: TRBD2
v_call: TRBV27
clone_size: -
cdr3_nt: TGTGCCAGCAGTTTATCTGGACTAGGAAATACGCAGTATTTT
cdr3_aa: CASSLSGLGNTQYF

j_call: TRBJ2-1
d_call: TRBD1
v_call: TRBV9
clone_size: -
cdr3_nt: TGTGCCAGCAGCGCCGGGACAGGGACCTACAATGAGCAGTTCTTC
cdr3_aa: CASSAGTGTYNEQFF

j_call: TRBJ2-6
d_call: -
v_call: TRBV27
clone_size: -
cdr3_nt: TGTGCCAGCAGTTTATGGTCTGGGGCCAACGTCCTGACTTTC
cdr3_aa: CASSLWSGANVLTF

j_call: TRBJ2-3
d_call: -
v_call: TRBV5-4
clone_size: -
cdr3_nt: TGTGCCAGCAGCCCCGGCGGGGATACGCAGTATTTT
cdr3_aa: CASSPGGDTQYF

j_call: TRBJ2-7
d_call: -
v_call: TRBV9
clone_size: few
cdr3_nt: TGTGCCAGCAGCCCTGGCCGGTCCGTGGCGTACGAGCAGTACTTC
cdr3_aa: CASSPGRSVAYEQYF

j_call: TRBJ2-7
d_call: -
v_call: TRBV13
clone_size: -
cdr3_nt: TGTGCCAGCAGCTTAGAGGACAGCTCCTACGAGCAGTACTTC
cdr3_aa: CASSLEDSSYEQYF

j_call: TRBJ2-4
d_call: -
v_call: TRBV29-1
clone_size: few
cdr3_nt: TGCAGCGTTGTTTTGCAGGGACACATTCAGTACTTC
cdr3_aa: CSVVLQGHIQYF

j_call: TRBJ2-3
d_call: TRBD1
v_call: TRBV27
clone_size: -
cdr3_nt: TGTGCCAGCAGTTTGGACAGGGGTGCAGATACGCAGTATTTT
cdr3_aa: CASSLDRGADTQYF